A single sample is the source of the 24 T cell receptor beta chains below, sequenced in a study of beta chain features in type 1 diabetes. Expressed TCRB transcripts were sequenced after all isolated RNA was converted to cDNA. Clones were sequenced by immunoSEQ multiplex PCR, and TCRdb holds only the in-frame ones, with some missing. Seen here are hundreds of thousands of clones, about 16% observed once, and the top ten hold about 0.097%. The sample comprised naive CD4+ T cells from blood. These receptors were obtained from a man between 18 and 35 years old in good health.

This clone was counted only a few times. This chain's CDR3 is CASSLRQGARNEQFF. The CDR3 nucleotides read TGTGCCAGCAGCTTAAGACAGGGGGCGCGGAATGAGCAGTTCTTC. The V call is TRBV7-2, the J call TRBJ2-1, with 10 positions matching TRBD1. The trim removed 2 bases at V and 7 bases at J, leaving 5 bases unmatched. The CDR3 is 15 amino acids. CDR1 is SGHTA and CDR2 is FQGNSA in the germline V gene.

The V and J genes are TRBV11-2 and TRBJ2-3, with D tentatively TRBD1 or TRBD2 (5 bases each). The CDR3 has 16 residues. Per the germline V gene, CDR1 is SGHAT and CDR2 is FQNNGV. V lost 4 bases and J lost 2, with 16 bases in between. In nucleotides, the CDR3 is TGTGCCAGCAGCTCACCCGGGACGGGAAACACAGATACGCAGTATTTT. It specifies CASSSPGTGNTDTQYF.

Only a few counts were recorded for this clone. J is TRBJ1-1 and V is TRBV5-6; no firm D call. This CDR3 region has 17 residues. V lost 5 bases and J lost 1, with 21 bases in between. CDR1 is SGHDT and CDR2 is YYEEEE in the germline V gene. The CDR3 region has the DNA TGTGCCAGCAGGAATGGACCCGTCGGCGAGCAGAACACTGAAGCTTTCTTT. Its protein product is CASRNGPVGEQNTEAFF.

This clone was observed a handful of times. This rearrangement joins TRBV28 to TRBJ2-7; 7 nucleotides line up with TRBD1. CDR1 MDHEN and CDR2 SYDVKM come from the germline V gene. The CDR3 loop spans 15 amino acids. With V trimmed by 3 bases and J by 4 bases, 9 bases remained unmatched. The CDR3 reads CASSLTVGGLYEQYF. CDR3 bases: TGTGCCAGCAGTTTGACGGTAGGGGGCTTATACGAGCAGTACTTC.

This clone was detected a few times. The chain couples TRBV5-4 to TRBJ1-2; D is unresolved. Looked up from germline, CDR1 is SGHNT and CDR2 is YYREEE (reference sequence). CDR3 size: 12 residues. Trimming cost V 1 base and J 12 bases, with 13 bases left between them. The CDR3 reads CASSLWATPDTF. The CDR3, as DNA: TGTGCCAGCAGCTTGTGGGCCACCCCCGACACCTTC.

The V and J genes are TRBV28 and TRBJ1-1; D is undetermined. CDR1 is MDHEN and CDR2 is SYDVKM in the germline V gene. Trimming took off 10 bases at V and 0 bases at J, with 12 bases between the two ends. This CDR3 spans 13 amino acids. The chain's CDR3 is CAICGVLNTEAFF. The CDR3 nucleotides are TGTGCCATCTGTGGGGTCCTGAACACTGAAGCTTTCTTT. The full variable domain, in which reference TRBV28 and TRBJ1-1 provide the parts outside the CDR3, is DVKVTQSSRYLVKRTGEKVFLECVQDMDHENMFWYRQDPGLGLRLIYFSYDVKMKEKGDIPEGYSVSREKKERFSLILESASTNQTSMYLCAICGVLNTEAFFGQGTRLTVV.

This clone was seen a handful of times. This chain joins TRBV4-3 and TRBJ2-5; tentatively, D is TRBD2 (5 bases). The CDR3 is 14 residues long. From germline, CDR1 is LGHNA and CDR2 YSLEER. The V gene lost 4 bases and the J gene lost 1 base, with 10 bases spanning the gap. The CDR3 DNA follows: TGCGCCAGCAGCCCCGGGGTAGGCCAAGAGACCCAGTACTTC. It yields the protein CASSPGVGQETQYF.

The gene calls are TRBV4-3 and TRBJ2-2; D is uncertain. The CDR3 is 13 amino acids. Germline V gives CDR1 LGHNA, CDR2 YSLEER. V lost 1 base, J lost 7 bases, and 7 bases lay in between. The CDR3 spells CASSQARDGELFF. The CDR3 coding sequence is TGCGCCAGCAGCCAAGCGCGTGACGGGGAGCTGTTTTTT.

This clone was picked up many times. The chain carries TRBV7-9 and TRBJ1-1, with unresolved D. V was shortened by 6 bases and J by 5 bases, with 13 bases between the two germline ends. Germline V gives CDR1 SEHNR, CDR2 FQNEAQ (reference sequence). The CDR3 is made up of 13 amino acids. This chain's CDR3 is CASRPGSGTEAFF. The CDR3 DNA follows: TGTGCCAGCAGGCCAGGATCGGGAACTGAAGCTTTCTTT.

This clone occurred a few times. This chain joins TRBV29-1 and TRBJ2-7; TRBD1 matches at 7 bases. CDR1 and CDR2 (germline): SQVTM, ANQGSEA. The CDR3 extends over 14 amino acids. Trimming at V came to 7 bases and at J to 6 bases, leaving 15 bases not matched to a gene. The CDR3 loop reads CSATGQGVSSEQYF. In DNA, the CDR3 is TGCAGCGCCACAGGGCAGGGGGTATCTTCCGAGCAGTACTTC.

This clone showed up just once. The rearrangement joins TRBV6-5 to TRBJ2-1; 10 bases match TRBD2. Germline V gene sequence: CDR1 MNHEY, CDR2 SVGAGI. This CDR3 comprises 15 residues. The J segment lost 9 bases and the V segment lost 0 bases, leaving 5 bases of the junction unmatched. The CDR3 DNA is TGTGCCAGCAGTTACTCAGGGACTAGCGTTCGTGAGCAGTTCTTC. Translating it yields CASSYSGTSVREQFF.

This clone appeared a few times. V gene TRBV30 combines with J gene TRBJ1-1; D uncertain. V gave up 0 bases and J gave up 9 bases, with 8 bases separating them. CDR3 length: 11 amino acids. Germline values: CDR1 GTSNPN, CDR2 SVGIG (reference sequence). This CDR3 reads CAWSVPDKAFF. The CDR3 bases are TGTGCCTGGAGTGTACCCGACAAAGCTTTCTTT. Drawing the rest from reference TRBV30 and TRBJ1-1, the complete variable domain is SQTIHQWPATLVQPVGSPLSLECTVEGTSNPNLYWYRQAAGRGLQLLFYSVGIGQISSEVPQNLSASRPQDRQFILSSKKLLLSDSGFYLCAWSVPDKAFFGQGTRLTVV.

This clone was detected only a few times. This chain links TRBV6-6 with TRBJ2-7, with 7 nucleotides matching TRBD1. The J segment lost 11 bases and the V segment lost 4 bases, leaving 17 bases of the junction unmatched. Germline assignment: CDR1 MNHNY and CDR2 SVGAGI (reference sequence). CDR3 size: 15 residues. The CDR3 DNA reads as TGTGCCAGCAGTTCCTTGACAGGGCGTGGGGGCCTCGAGTACTTC. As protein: CASSSLTGRGGLEYF.

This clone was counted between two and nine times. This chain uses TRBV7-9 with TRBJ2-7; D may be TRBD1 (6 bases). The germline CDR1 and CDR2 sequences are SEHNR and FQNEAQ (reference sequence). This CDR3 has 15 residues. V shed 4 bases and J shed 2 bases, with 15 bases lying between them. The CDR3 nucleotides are TGTGCCAGCAGCTCTATTACAGGGCTAGCCTACGAGCAGTACTTC. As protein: CASSSITGLAYEQYF.

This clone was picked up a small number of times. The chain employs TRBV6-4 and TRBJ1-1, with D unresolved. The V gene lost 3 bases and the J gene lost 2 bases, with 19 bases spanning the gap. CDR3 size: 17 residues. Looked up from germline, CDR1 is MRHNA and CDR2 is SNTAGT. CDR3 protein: CASSEDQEVTFNTEAFF. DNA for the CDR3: TGTGCCAGCAGTGAAGACCAGGAGGTTACTTTCAACACTGAAGCTTTCTTT.

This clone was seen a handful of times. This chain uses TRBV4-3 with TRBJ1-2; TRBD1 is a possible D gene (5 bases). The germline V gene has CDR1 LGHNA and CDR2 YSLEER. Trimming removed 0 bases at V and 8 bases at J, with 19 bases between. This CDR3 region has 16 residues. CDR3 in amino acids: CASSQESVQGSLGYTF. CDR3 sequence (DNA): TGCGCCAGCAGCCAAGAGTCTGTCCAGGGCAGCCTCGGCTACACCTTC.

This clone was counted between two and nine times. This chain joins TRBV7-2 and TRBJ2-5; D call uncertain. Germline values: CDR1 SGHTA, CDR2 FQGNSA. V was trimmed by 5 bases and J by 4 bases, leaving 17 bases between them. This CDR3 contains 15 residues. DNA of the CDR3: TGTGCCAGCAGCCCAAAGGGCGTCAGTCCAGAGACCCAGTACTTC. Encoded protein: CASSPKGVSPETQYF.

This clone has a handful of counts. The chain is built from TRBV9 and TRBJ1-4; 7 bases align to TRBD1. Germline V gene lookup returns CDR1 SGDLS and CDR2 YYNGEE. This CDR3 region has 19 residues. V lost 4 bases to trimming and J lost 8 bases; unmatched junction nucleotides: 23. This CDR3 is CASSPARAEGRGRREKLFF. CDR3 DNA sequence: TGTGCCAGCAGCCCCGCGAGAGCGGAGGGGAGGGGGCGAAGGGAAAAACTGTTTTTT.

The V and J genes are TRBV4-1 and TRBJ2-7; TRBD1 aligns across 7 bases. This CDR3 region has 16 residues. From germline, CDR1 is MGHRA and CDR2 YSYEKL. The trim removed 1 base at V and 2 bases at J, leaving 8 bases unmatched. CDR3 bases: TGCGCCAGCAGCCAAGTGATGACAGGGAAAACCTACGAGCAGTACTTC. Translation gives CASSQVMTGKTYEQYF.

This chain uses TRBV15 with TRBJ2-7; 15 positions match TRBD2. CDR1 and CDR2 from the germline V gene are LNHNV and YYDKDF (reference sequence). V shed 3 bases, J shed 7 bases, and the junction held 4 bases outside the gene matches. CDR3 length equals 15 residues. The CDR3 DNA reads TGTGCCACCAGCAGGCGGACTAGCGGGGGGGTAGAGCAGTACTTC. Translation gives CATSRRTSGGVEQYF.

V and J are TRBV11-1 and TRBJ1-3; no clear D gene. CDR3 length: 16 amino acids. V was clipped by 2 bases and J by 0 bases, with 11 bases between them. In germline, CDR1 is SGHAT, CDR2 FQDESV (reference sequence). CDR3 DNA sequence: TGTGCCAGCAGCTTAACACAGCCACTCTCTGGAAACACCATATATTTT. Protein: CASSLTQPLSGNTIYF.

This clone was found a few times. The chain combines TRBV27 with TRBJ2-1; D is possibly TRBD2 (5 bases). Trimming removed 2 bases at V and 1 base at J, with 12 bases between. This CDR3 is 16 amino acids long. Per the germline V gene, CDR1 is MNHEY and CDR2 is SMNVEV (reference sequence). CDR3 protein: CASSLVLARSYNEQFF. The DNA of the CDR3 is TGTGCCAGCAGTTTAGTGCTAGCCCGTTCCTACAATGAGCAGTTCTTC.

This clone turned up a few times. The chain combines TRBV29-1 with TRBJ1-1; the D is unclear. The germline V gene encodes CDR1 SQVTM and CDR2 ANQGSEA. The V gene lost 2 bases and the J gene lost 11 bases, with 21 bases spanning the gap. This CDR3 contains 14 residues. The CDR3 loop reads CSVENGRQRGWAFF. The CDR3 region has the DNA TGCAGCGTTGAAAACGGCCGGCAGCGTGGATGGGCTTTCTTT.

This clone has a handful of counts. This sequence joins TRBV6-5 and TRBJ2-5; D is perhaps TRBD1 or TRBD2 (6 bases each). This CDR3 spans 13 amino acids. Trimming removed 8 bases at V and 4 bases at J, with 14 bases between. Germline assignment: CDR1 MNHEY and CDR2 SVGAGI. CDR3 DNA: TGTGCCAGCCGTCGGGGGCTGGGAGAGACCCAGTACTTC. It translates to CASRRGLGETQYF.